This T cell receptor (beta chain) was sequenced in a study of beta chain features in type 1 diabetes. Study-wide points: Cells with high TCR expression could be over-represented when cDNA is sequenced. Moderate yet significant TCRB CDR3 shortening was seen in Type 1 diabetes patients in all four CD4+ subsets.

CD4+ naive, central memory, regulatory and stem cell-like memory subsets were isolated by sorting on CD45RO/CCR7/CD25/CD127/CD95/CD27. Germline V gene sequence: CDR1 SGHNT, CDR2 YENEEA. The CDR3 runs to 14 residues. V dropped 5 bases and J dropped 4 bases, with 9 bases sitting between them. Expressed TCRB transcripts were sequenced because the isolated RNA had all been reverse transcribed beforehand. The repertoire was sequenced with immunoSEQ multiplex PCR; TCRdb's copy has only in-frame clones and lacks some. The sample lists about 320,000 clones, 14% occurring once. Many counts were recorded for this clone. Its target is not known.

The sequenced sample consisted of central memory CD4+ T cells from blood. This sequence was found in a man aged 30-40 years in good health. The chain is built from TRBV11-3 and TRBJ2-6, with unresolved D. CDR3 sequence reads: CASSHTRGANVLTF. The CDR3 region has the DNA TGTGCCAGCAGCCATACCCGAGGGGCCAACGTCCTGACTTTC.